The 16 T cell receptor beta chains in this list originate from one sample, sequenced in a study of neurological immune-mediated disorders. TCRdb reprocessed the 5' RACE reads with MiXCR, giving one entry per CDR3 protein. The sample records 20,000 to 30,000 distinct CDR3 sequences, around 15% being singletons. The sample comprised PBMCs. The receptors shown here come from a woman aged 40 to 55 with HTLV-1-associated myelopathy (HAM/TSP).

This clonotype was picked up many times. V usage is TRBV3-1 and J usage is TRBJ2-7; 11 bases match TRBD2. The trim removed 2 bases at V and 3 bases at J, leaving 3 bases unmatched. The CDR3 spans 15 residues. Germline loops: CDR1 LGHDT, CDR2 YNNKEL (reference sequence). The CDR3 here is CASSQTSGSVYEQYF. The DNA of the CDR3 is TGTGCCAGCAGCCAAACTAGCGGGAGCGTCTACGAGCAGTACTTC.

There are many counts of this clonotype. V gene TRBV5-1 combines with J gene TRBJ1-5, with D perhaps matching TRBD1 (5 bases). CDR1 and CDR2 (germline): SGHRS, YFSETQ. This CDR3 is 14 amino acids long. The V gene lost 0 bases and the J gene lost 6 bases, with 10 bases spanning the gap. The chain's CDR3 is CASSLEGIGQPQHF. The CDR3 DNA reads TGCGCCAGCAGCTTGGAGGGGATAGGTCAGCCCCAGCATTTT.

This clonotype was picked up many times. CDR3 nucleotide sequence: TGCAGTGCTAGGGCGGGGGGGAACACCGGGGAGCTGTTTTTT. Encoded protein: CSARAGGNTGELFF. The V gene is TRBV20-1, the J gene TRBJ2-2, with 8 bases lining up with TRBD2. The germline CDR1 and CDR2 sequences are DFQATT and SNEGSKA (reference sequence). The CDR3 has 14 amino acids. Trimming took 3 bases from V and 1 from J; bases not matched to a gene: 1.

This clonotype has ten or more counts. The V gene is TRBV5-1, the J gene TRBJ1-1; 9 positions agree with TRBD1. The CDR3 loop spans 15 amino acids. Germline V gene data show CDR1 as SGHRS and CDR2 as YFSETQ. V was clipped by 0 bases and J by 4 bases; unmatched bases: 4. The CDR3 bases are TGCGCCAGCAGCTTGGCACAGGGGGCGGGCACTGAAGCTTTCTTT. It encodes CASSLAQGAGTEAFF. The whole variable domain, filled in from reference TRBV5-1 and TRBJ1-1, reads KAGVTQTPRYLIKTRGQQVTLSCSPISGHRSVSWYQQTPGQGLQFLFEYFSETQRNKGNFPGRFSGRQFSNSRSEMNVSTLELGDSALYLCASSLAQGAGTEAFFGQGTRLTVV.

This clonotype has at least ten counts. The DNA for the CDR3 is TGCAGTGCTCCAAAGGCGGGTAATGAAAAACTGTTTTTT. Its protein product is CSAPKAGNEKLFF. The J gene is TRBJ1-4, the V gene TRBV20-1; D is ambiguous. The CDR3 length is 13 residues. Between the trimmed V and J ends, which lost 5 bases and 4 bases, there was a span of 11 bases. Per the germline V gene, CDR1 is DFQATT and CDR2 is SNEGSKA (reference sequence).

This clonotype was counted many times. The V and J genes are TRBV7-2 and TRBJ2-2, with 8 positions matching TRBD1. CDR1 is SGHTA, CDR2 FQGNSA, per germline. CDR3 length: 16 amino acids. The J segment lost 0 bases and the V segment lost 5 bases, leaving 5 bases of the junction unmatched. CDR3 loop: CASSKRTGTNTGELFF. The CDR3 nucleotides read TGTGCCAGCAGCAAGAGGACAGGGACGAACACCGGGGAGCTGTTTTTT. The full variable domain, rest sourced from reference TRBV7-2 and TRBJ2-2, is GAGVSQSPSNKVTEKGKDVELRCDPISGHTALYWYRQSLGQGLEFLIYFQGNSAPDKSGLPSDRFSAERTGGSVSTLTIQRTQQEDSAVYLCASSKRTGTNTGELFFGEGSRLTVL.

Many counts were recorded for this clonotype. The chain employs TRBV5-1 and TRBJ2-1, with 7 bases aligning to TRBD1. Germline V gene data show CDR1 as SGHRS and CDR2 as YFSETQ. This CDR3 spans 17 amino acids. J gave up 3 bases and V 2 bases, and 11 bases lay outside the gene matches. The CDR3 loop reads CASSFYQDRLYYNEQFF. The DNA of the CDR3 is TGCGCCAGCAGCTTCTATCAGGACAGGTTATACTACAATGAGCAGTTCTTC.

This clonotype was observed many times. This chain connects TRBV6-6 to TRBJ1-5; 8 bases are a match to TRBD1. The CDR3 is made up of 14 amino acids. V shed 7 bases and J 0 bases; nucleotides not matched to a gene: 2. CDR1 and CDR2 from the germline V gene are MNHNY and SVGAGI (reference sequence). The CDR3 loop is CASTDRDSNQPQHF. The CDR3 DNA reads TGTGCCAGCACGGACAGGGATAGCAATCAGCCCCAGCATTTT.

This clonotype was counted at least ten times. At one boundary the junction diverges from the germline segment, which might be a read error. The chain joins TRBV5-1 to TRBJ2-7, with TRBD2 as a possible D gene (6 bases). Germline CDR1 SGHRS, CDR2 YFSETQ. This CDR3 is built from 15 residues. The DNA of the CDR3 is TGCGCCAGCAGCCTAACCGGGACTTATAACTACGAGCTGTACTTC. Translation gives CASSLTGTYNYELYF.

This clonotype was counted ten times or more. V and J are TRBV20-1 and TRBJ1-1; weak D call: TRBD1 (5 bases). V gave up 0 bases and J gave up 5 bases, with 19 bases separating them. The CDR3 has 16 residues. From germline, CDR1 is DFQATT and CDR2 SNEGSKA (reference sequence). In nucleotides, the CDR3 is TGCAGTGCTAGAGATAGGGGTCGGGGGATGGGGACTGAAGCTTTCTTT. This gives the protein CSARDRGRGMGTEAFF.

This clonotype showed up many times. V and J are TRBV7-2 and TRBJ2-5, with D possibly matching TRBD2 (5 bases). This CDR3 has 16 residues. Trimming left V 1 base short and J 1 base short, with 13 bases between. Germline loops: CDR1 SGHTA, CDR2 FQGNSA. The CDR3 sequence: CASSLVPAVGQETQYF. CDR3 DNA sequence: TGTGCCAGCAGCTTAGTACCAGCGGTGGGCCAAGAGACCCAGTACTTC.

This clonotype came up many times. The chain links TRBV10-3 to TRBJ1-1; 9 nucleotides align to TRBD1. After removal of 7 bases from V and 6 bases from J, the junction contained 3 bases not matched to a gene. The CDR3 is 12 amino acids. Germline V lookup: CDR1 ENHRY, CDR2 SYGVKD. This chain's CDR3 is CAITGTGSEAFF. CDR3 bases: TGTGCCATCACCGGGACAGGGTCTGAAGCTTTCTTT.

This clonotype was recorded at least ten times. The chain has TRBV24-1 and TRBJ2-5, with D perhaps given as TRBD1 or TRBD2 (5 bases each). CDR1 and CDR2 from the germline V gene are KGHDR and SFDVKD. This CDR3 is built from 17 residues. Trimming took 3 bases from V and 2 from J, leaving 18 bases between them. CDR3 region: CATSDPRALASQETQYF. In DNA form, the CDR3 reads TGTGCCACCAGTGATCCCAGGGCCCTAGCCTCACAAGAGACCCAGTACTTC.

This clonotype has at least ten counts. CDR3 amino acids: CSARDSGGPPNTGELFF. The CDR3 DNA is TGCAGTGCTAGAGATAGCGGGGGGCCCCCGAACACCGGGGAGCTGTTTTTT. The J gene is TRBJ2-2, the V gene TRBV20-1; 10 bases are shared with TRBD2. V shed 0 bases and J 0 bases; nucleotides not matched to a gene: 4. CDR1 is DFQATT, CDR2 SNEGSKA, per germline (reference sequence). The CDR3 is made up of 17 amino acids.

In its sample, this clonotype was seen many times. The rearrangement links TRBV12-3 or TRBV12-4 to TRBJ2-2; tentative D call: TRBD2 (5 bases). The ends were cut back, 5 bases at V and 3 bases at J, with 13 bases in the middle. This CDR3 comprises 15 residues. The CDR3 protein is CASSGRGPYTGELFF. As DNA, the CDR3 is TGTGCCAGCAGTGGACGCGGGCCCTACACCGGGGAGCTGTTTTTT.

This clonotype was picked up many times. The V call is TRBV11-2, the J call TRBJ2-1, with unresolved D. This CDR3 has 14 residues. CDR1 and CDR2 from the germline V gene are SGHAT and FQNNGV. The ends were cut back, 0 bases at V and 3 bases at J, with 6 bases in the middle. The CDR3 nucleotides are TGTGCCAGCAGCTTAGATCTCAACTACAATGAGCAGTTCTTC. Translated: CASSLDLNYNEQFF.